Below are 10 T cell receptor beta chains sequenced from a single sample in a study of human T cells and chemical hapten exposure. Time point defined: healthy volunteer bleed at 2 weeks. From whole blood left unfractionated, total RNA was extracted. MiXCR, applied by TCRdb to the RACE reads, yields one record per CDR3 protein. The sample consists of about 45,000 distinct CDR3 sequences, about 4.5% of them appearing once. Input material: whole blood. The receptors here all came from a female donor in good health. Some clones in this sample may be carry-over from other donors' samples.

The table lists this clonotype with many counts. The rearrangement uses TRBV6-4 and TRBJ2-3, with D perhaps matching TRBD2 (6 bases). Trimming left V 2 bases short and J 0 bases short, with 9 bases between. CDR3 size: 15 residues. CDR1 MRHNA and CDR2 SNTAGT come from the germline V gene. The CDR3 loop is CASSDGGASTDTQYF. The CDR3 coding sequence is TGTGCCAGCAGTGACGGAGGGGCGAGCACAGATACGCAGTATTTT.

This clonotype came up a few times. A read error is possible here, since a much larger clone lies one base away. This chain links TRBV4-1 with TRBJ1-2; weak D call: TRBD1 (6 bases). From germline, CDR1 is MGHRA and CDR2 YSYEKL. The CDR3 length is 15 residues. Here the CDR3 DNA reads TGCGCCAGCAGCCAACGAACTACAGGGAGCTATGGCGACACCTTC. Translating gives CASSQRTTGSYGDTF.

With respect to this clonotype: A much larger clone lies one base from this, so it may be a read error. This rearrangement joins TRBV5-1 to TRBJ2-3; 9 bases align to TRBD2. Looked up from germline, CDR1 is SGHRS and CDR2 is YFSETQ. J was trimmed by 6 bases and V by 4 bases; bases with no gene match: 15. This CDR3 contains 17 residues. DNA of the CDR3: TGCGCCAGCAGCACCGGTAACAGCGGGGGGCCTCCGGATACGCAGTATTTT. Amino acids: CASSTGNSGGPPDTQYF.

This clonotype showed up just a few times. V is TRBV19 and J is TRBJ1-6; D may be TRBD1 (6 bases). The CDR3 has 14 amino acids. CDR1 is LNHDA, CDR2 SQIVND, per germline (reference sequence). The V end was cut by 4 bases, the J end by 7 bases, with 11 bases between. The CDR3 spells CASSTSTGNSPLHF. CDR3 bases: TGTGCCAGTAGTACGTCGACAGGCAATTCACCCCTCCACTTT.

At least ten counts were recorded for this clonotype. The V gene is TRBV10-3, the J gene TRBJ2-4; the D is unclear. V was pared by 0 bases and J by 9 bases, with 6 bases between. Germline CDR1 ENHRY, CDR2 SYGVKD. The CDR3 spans 12 residues. The CDR3: CAISESQAIQYF. As DNA, the CDR3 is TGTGCCATCAGTGAGTCGCAGGCCATTCAGTACTTC.

The chain's CDR3 is CASRTTGGLTEAFF. The CDR3 bases are TGTGCCAGCAGGACGACAGGGGGCTTGACTGAAGCTTTCTTT. The chain links TRBV6-2 or TRBV6-3 to TRBJ1-1, with 10 bases matching TRBD1. The germline CDR1 and CDR2 sequences are MNHEY and SVGEGT. The CDR3 extends over 14 amino acids. Unmatched junction bases numbered 6, after V lost 6 bases and J lost 5 bases.

The chain is built from TRBV2 and TRBJ1-2; 9 bases line up with TRBD1. The CDR3 covers 12 residues. The ends lost 6 bases at V and 4 bases at J; junction bases unmatched: 0. The germline V gene has CDR1 SNHLY and CDR2 FYNNEI. The CDR3 loop reads CASRDRGYGYTF. The CDR3 DNA sequence: TGTGCCAGCAGGGACAGGGGCTATGGCTACACCTTC.

The chain couples TRBV7-9 to TRBJ2-1; 7 nucleotides align to TRBD2. This CDR3 is 17 amino acids long. The germline CDR1 and CDR2 sequences are SEHNR and FQNEAQ (reference sequence). V gave up 0 bases and J gave up 7 bases; unmatched junction bases: 12. CDR3 coding DNA: TGTGCCAGCAGCTTAGCTGGGGCCGGTTTGCGGGGGAATGAGCAGTTCTTC. Translation: CASSLAGAGLRGNEQFF.

This clonotype was seen a single time. A clone one base away is much larger, so this may be a read error. The V call is TRBV12-3 or TRBV12-4, the J call TRBJ1-2; D is ambiguous. The CDR3 covers 14 residues. The CDR3 DNA is TGTGCCGGCAGTTCTATAGGCGGGTACTATGGCTACACCTTC. Encoded protein: CAGSSIGGYYGYTF.

This clonotype was observed many times. The chain combines TRBV2 with TRBJ1-6, with a weak D call TRBD1 (5 bases). V lost 5 bases, J lost 8 bases, and 13 bases lay in between. CDR1 SNHLY and CDR2 FYNNEI come from the germline V gene. This CDR3 spans 14 amino acids. In DNA, the CDR3 is TGTGCCAGCAGTTCCGGGACGAGGGATTCACCCCTCCACTTT. Its translation: CASSSGTRDSPLHF.